The 24 T cell receptor beta chains reported below all come from one sample, sequenced in a study of blood T cell repertoires in COVID-19. Repertoires were generated with immunoSEQ multiplex PCR, while TCRdb's copy carries only in-frame clones and drops some. The sample contains 100,000 to 150,000 clones, approximately 70% of which appear only once. The sample taken for sequencing was peripheral blood. These receptors came from a woman in her sixties or seventies with acute or convalescent COVID-19.

V is TRBV7-2 and J is TRBJ2-3; tentatively, D is TRBD2 (6 bases). The CDR3 runs 16 residues. Trimming pared 6 bases from V and 2 bases from J, leaving 18 bases between. CDR1 is SGHTA, CDR2 FQGNSA, per germline. The CDR3 sequence: CASSLNPGLTTDTQYF. The DNA for the CDR3 is TGTGCCAGCAGTCTAAACCCGGGACTCACCACAGATACGCAGTATTTT.

This clone occurred a few times. The chain recombines TRBV24-1 with TRBJ1-1, with 7 bases lining up with TRBD1. Per germline, CDR1 KGHDR and CDR2 SFDVKD. The CDR3 is 14 amino acids. V trimming: 3 bases; J trimming: 12 bases; junction bases outside the gene matches: 12. CDR3 region: CATSDPHSTGKTFF. CDR3 bases: TGTGCCACCAGTGATCCACACTCGACAGGGAAGACTTTCTTT.

This chain joins TRBV18 and TRBJ1-1, with TRBD1 identical over 7 bases. In germline, CDR1 is KGHSH, CDR2 LQKENI. V trimming: 5 bases; J trimming: 3 bases; junction bases outside the gene matches: 3. The CDR3 runs to 13 residues. The CDR3, as DNA: TGTGCCAGCTCATCTACAGGGGACACTGAAGCTTTCTTT. Protein: CASSSTGDTEAFF.

CDR3 sequence: CASSLLAGLETQYF. For the CDR3, the DNA is TGCGCCAGCAGCCTACTAGCGGGATTAGAGACCCAGTACTTC. The chain uses TRBV4-1 and TRBJ2-5; the match to TRBD2 covers 10 bases. J lost 4 bases, V lost 4 bases, and 3 bases had no gene match. The germline CDR1 and CDR2 sequences are MGHRA and YSYEKL. This CDR3 region has 14 residues.

The CDR3 coding sequence is TGTGCCAGCAGTGAACGTAGCAATCAGCCCCAGCATTTT. Translated: CASSERSNQPQHF. The genes are TRBV6-1 and TRBJ1-5; D gene unclear. V lost 2 bases and J lost 0, with 2 bases in between. The germline gives CDR1 MNHNS, CDR2 SASEGT. This CDR3 spans 13 amino acids.

This clone was observed at least ten times. The chain employs TRBV28 and TRBJ2-5; possibly TRBD2 for D (6 bases). Germline V CDR1 and CDR2: MDHEN, SYDVKM. Trimming removed 6 bases at V and 5 bases at J, with 16 bases between. The CDR3 is 14 residues long. Here the CDR3 DNA reads TGTGCCAGCAGGTCGGGACTCCGGTGGGAGACCCAGTACTTC. It encodes CASRSGLRWETQYF.

V and J are TRBV19 and TRBJ1-4; 9 nucleotides agree with TRBD1. CDR3 length: 16 amino acids. In germline, CDR1 is LNHDA, CDR2 SQIVND (reference sequence). The V segment lost 4 bases and the J segment 7 bases; nucleotides outside the gene matches: 10. CDR3 loop: CASSTISGTGIEKLFF. For the CDR3, the DNA is TGTGCCAGTAGTACAATTTCCGGGACAGGGATTGAAAAACTGTTTTTT.

This clone has only a few counts. Other DNA sequences from this sample encode an identical CDR3 as well. The V gene is TRBV7-8, the J gene TRBJ1-2; perhaps TRBD1 as D (6 bases). Trimming stripped 5 bases from V and 3 bases from J, with 10 bases between. The CDR3 runs to 13 residues. Germline CDR1 and CDR2: SGHVS and FQNEAQ. CDR3 sequence: CASSPRQDYGYTF. The CDR3 coding sequence is TGTGCCAGCAGCCCTAGACAGGACTATGGCTACACCTTC.

The J gene is TRBJ2-5, the V gene TRBV28, with 12 bases lining up with TRBD2. The CDR3 has 16 residues. V lost 6 bases and J lost 4; bases outside the gene matches: 9. Germline CDR1 MDHEN, CDR2 SYDVKM. CDR3 region: CASSPSSGRAGETQYF. CDR3 nucleotides: TGTGCCAGCAGCCCCTCTAGCGGGAGGGCCGGAGAGACCCAGTACTTC.

The DNA for the CDR3 is TGTGCCACCAGTGATTTAAAGTTGAGAGGGTCGGACACCGGGGAGCTGTTTTTT. Its translation: CATSDLKLRGSDTGELFF. The chain recombines TRBV24-1 with TRBJ2-2; D perhaps matches TRBD2 (5 bases). Trimming took off 1 base at V and 3 bases at J, with 17 bases between the two ends. CDR1 and CDR2 (germline): KGHDR, SFDVKD. This CDR3 contains 18 residues.

The rearrangement links TRBV5-4 to TRBJ1-6; D possibly corresponds to TRBD1 (6 bases). V lost 1 base and J lost 9, with 17 bases in between. The CDR3 totals 16 residues. From germline, CDR1 is SGHNT and CDR2 YYREEE (reference sequence). The CDR3 region has the DNA TGTGCCAGCAGCTTGATTCAGGGGCCGGTTGGTTCACCCCTCCACTTT. This translates into CASSLIQGPVGSPLHF.

V usage is TRBV7-2 and J usage is TRBJ2-7; a possible D gene is TRBD1 (6 bases). This CDR3 has 14 amino acids. The ends were cut back, 1 base at V and 6 bases at J, with 13 bases in the middle. CDR1 and CDR2 (germline): SGHTA, FQGNSA. For the CDR3, the DNA is TGTGCCAGCAGCTTAGGGTGGGGGCAGGGCGAGCAGTACTTC. Amino acids: CASSLGWGQGEQYF.

A single count supports this clone. The V call is TRBV15, the J call TRBJ1-2, with 7 bases identical to TRBD1. Trimming removed 2 bases from V and 7 bases from J; junction bases left unmatched: 7. The CDR3 spans 14 residues. The germline V gene encodes CDR1 LNHNV and CDR2 YYDKDF (reference sequence). CDR3 sequence (DNA): TGTGCCACCAGCAGAAGAGGGGGCGCAGGTGGCTACACCTTC. Its protein product is CATSRRGGAGGYTF. Using reference TRBV15 and TRBJ1-2 for the parts outside the CDR3, the full variable domain is DAMVIQNPRYQVTQFGKPVTLSCSQTLNHNVMYWYQQKSSQAPKLLFHYYDKDFNNEADTPDNFQSRRPNTSFCFLDIRSPGLGDTAMYLCATSRRGGAGGYTFGSGTRLTVV.

This clone showed up many times. In DNA form, the CDR3 reads TGTGCCAGCAGCTTCGGGACAGGGGATTCGGATACGCAGTATTTT. It codes for CASSFGTGDSDTQYF. The chain joins TRBV7-6 to TRBJ2-3, with TRBD1 identical over 10 bases. CDR1 is SGHVS, CDR2 FNYEAQ, per germline. This CDR3 is 15 amino acids long. V lost 3 bases, J lost 6 bases, and 6 bases stayed unmatched.

This rearrangement joins TRBV6-5 to TRBJ2-7, with D perhaps TRBD2 (6 bases). Trimming removed 2 bases from V and 6 bases from J, with 17 bases in between. Germline lookup yields CDR1 MNHEY and CDR2 SVGAGI. The CDR3 is made up of 15 amino acids. This CDR3 reads CASSYGGTGLGEQYF. CDR3 DNA sequence: TGTGCCAGCAGTTACGGGGGGACCGGTCTGGGCGAGCAGTACTTC.

The chain employs TRBV5-6 and TRBJ2-3; D remains unclear. The CDR3 sequence is 14 residues long. V was pared by 3 bases and J by 14 bases, with 22 bases between. Germline V gene sequence: CDR1 SGHDT, CDR2 YYEEEE. The chain's CDR3 is CASSSPLEARDRYF. The CDR3 DNA sequence: TGTGCCAGCAGCTCTCCGCTTGAGGCCCGTGATAGGTATTTT.

This clone was found many times. The chain uses TRBV9 and TRBJ1-1, with 8 bases identical to TRBD1. The CDR3 extends over 12 amino acids. Germline CDR1 and CDR2: SGDLS and YYNGEE. Losses at the gene ends were 5 bases for V and 5 bases for J; bases not matched to a gene: 2. Here the CDR3 reads CASSTGGTEAFF. The CDR3 DNA is TGTGCCAGCAGTACAGGGGGTACTGAAGCTTTCTTT.

The chain links TRBV5-6 to TRBJ1-2; D may be TRBD1 (6 bases). CDR3 length: 13 residues. Trimming pared 2 bases from V and 8 bases from J, leaving 13 bases between. Germline-derived CDR1 and CDR2 are SGHDT and YYEEEE. The CDR3 is CASSLFRGPGYTF. As DNA, the CDR3 is TGTGCCAGCAGCTTATTCAGGGGCCCCGGCTACACCTTC. The whole variable domain, remainder taken from reference TRBV5-6 and TRBJ1-2, is DAGVTQSPTHLIKTRGQQVTLRCSPKSGHDTVSWYQQALGQGPQFIFQYYEEEERQRGNFPDRFSGHQFPNYSSELNVNALLLGDSALYLCASSLFRGPGYTFGSGTRLTVV.

The CDR3 nucleotides read TGTGCCAGTAGTATAGATCGAACCCAGGGTACGCAGTATTTT. Protein sequence: CASSIDRTQGTQYF. The gene calls are TRBV19 and TRBJ2-3; a weak D match, TRBD1 (5 bases). Trimming took 0 bases from V and 8 from J, leaving 12 bases between them. This CDR3 has 14 amino acids. Germline CDR1 and CDR2: LNHDA and SQIVND (reference sequence).

This rearrangement joins TRBV20-1 to TRBJ2-1; D gene ambiguous. With 3 bases removed from V and 11 bases from J, the gap between germline ends came to 11 bases. This CDR3 is built from 11 residues. Germline loops: CDR1 DFQATT, CDR2 SNEGSKA (reference sequence). CDR3 protein: CSARNGPKQFF. Written as DNA, the CDR3 is TGCAGTGCTAGGAATGGGCCTAAGCAGTTCTTC.

V and J are TRBV5-1 and TRBJ2-1; 8 bases fit TRBD2. This CDR3 is built from 14 residues. Germline V gives CDR1 SGHRS, CDR2 YFSETQ. The V and J ends lost 5 bases and 2 bases, in that order; junction bases with no gene match: 3. The CDR3 DNA reads as TGCGCCAGCAGATCTAGCGGGCCCTACAATGAGCAGTTCTTC. Translation: CASRSSGPYNEQFF.

The J gene is TRBJ1-5, the V gene TRBV28, with 7 positions matching TRBD1. Germline CDR1 reads MDHEN; CDR2 reads SYDVKM. V was clipped by 6 bases and J by 3 bases; unmatched bases: 5. The CDR3 is 14 amino acids. CDR3 in amino acids: CASRNTGDNQPQHF. Written as DNA, the CDR3 is TGTGCCAGCAGGAATACAGGGGACAATCAGCCCCAGCATTTT.

As to this clone: One end of the junction does not line up with germline, which may come from a read error. The chain combines TRBV5-4 with TRBJ2-7; 8 bases map to TRBD1. Per germline, CDR1 SGHNT and CDR2 YYREEE (reference sequence). The CDR3 runs 12 residues. The CDR3 nucleotides are TGTGCCAGCAGCTTAGAAACCGGGACAGGCCACTTC. Its translation is CASSLETGTGHF.

This clone showed up just once. This sequence joins TRBV6-5 and TRBJ1-1, with 7 bases matching TRBD1. The germline CDR1 and CDR2 sequences are MNHEY and SVGAGI. The length of the CDR3 is 11 residues. J gave up 8 bases and V 7 bases, and 4 bases lay outside the gene matches. This chain's CDR3 is CASTPGGEAFF. The CDR3 DNA sequence: TGTGCCAGCACTCCAGGGGGGGAAGCTTTCTTT.